A selection of T cell receptor beta chains follows, all from one sample in a study of T cell responses to AZD1222 COVID-19 vaccine. Clones were read by immunoSEQ multiplex PCR, and TCRdb kept only the in-frame ones, dropping some. This sample has 150,000 or so clones; roughly 90% occur once, and the top ten carry approximately 17%. The sequenced sample was peripheral blood, obtained on day 0 of AZD1222 vaccination. The source of these receptors is an adult in good health. Both conserved end residues are part of each CDR3. A D gene is named only where the DNA matches it firmly.

TRBJ1-4,TRBV19,NA,CASSLQGTNEKLFF
TRBJ1-1,TRBV4-1,NA,CASSQVSAAMNTEAFF
TRBJ2-1,TRBV14,TRBD2,CASSLNVRTSFNEQFF
TRBJ2-5,TRBV6-6,NA,CASSSLGGSYQETQYF
TRBJ1-1,TRBV2,NA,CASSEEGYTEAFF
TRBJ1-5,TRBV19,NA,CAKGDTPGRIGNQPQHF
TRBJ2-7,TRBV28,NA,CASRTPGRPYEQYF
TRBJ1-5,TRBV5-1,TRBD1,CASSLEGQGDQPQHF
TRBJ1-2,TRBV30,NA,CAWSTGTPIGGGYTF
TRBJ1-5,TRBV5-1,NA,CASSSGPGGGNQPQHF
TRBJ1-3,TRBV30,NA,CAWSVSGNTIYF
TRBJ1-1,TRBV7-8,NA,CASSPKIVVGTNTEAFF
TRBJ2-7,TRBV28,NA,CATEFPRGAVGQYF
TRBJ1-5,TRBV15,NA,CATSRDPFQPQHF
TRBJ1-1,TRBV5-8,NA,CASSFLTEAFF
TRBJ2-7,TRBV9,NA,CASSVADTTYEQYF
TRBJ1-3,TRBV5-4,NA,CASSLGMANGNTIYF
TRBJ2-7,TRBV4-2,NA,CASSQDEGQGYEQYF
TRBJ1-2,TRBV10-3,NA,CAISEAARGHGGYTF
TRBJ2-2,TRBV3-1/TRBV3-2,TRBD2,CASSSVAGLNTGELFF
TRBJ2-2,TRBV30,NA,CAWSVRRGQETGELFF
TRBJ2-4,TRBV7-9,TRBD2,CASSLVAGGLFDKNIQYF
TRBJ2-2,TRBV1,NA,CTSTQRERTGELFF
TRBJ1-2,TRBV5-1,NA,CASSFSRTGNDYGYTF
TRBJ1-2,TRBV3-1/TRBV3-2,NA,CASSQAPGNYGYTF
TRBJ1-1,TRBV30,NA,CASTRTEAFF
TRBJ2-1,TRBV5-1,NA,CASSLVVHDEQFF
TRBJ1-2,TRBV5-4,TRBD1,CASSSQGLNYGYTF
TRBJ2-2,TRBV6-5,TRBD2,CASTERGVTGELFF
TRBJ1-2,TRBV6-5,TRBD1,CASSTTGGQGYGYTF
TRBJ1-2,TRBV27,NA,CASSPIGGRGYTF
TRBJ2-7,TRBV4-1,NA,CASSQEGPGQGYEQYF
TRBJ1-2,TRBV28,NA,CASSLGSGQGRYTF
TRBJ1-1,TRBV15,TRBD1,CATSRERTGGFAEAFF
TRBJ2-1,TRBV9,NA,CASSVDFQASHEQFF
TRBJ1-1,TRBV5-1,TRBD1,CASSLLGQVNTEAFF
TRBJ1-1,TRBV2,NA,CASRSDQVGTEAFF
TRBJ2-7,TRBV11-3,TRBD1,CASSSGDRYEQYF
TRBJ2-1,TRBV6-1,TRBD2,CASSDPGTSGGHYNEQFF
TRBJ2-3,TRBV15,TRBD2,CATRKRGGTDTQYF
TRBJ1-1,TRBV5-1,TRBD1,CASSPKDRGNTEAFF
TRBJ2-7,TRBV6-5,TRBD1,CASSYGTGFSYEQYF
TRBJ1-4,TRBV27,NA,CASSETQISGAATNEKLFF
TRBJ1-2,TRBV28,TRBD1,CASSRTGHYGYTF
TRBJ1-2,TRBV6-5,TRBD1,CASSSTPDRVGGYTF
TRBJ2-1,TRBV6-5,NA,CASSKAASSYNEQFF
TRBJ1-2,TRBV6-5,TRBD1,CASSYSPGQSYGYTF
TRBJ2-1,TRBV5-1,TRBD2,CASSHGLAGGLNYNEQFF
TRBJ1-5,TRBV7-8,NA,CASSSLVLGVGNQPQHF
TRBJ1-2,TRBV6-6,NA,CASSYALANYGYTF
TRBJ2-7,TRBV6-2/TRBV6-3,NA,CASGRPRLQLYEQYF
TRBJ1-1,TRBV6-1,NA,CASSEGGGTEAFF
TRBJ1-2,TRBV7-9,NA,CASSQILRQRDGYTF
TRBJ2-1,TRBV9,NA,CASSVAPGAASYNEQFF
TRBJ2-7,TRBV29-1,NA,CSAWAPNYEQYF
TRBJ1-6,TRBV28,NA,CASSTNRRNSPLHF
TRBJ1-4,TRBV30,TRBD1,CAWSNGQGNEKLFF
TRBJ1-6,TRBV7-9,NA,CASSLSDGYSPLHF
TRBJ1-2,TRBV7-2,TRBD1,CASSAPRDRDHYGYTF